This record concerns one T cell receptor (beta chain) sequence. The CDR3 contains 14 residues. CDR1 and CDR2 (germline): SGHDT, YYEEEE. Trimming left V 0 bases short and J 1 base short, with 7 bases between. Only in-frame clones appear in the TCRdb table, and some are missing; sequencing was by immunoSEQ multiplex PCR. The table has under 30,000 clones, roughly 74% seen once. Positive magnetic bead selection separated CD4+ and CD8+ cells, and flow cytometry confirmed purity. This entry belongs to a study of somatic mutations in cytotoxic T cells in rheumatoid arthritis. The sequencing input was CD8+ T cells sorted from blood. This sequence was found in a woman younger than 30 in good health. The chain couples TRBV5-6 to TRBJ1-1; D is ambiguous. CDR3 nucleotide sequence: TGTGCCAGCAGCTTGGCCTGGGGGAACACTGAAGCTTTCTTT. This gives the protein CASSLAWGNTEAFF.